The 9 T cell receptor beta chains below come from one sample, sequenced in a study of blood T cell repertoires in COVID-19. Measured with immunoSEQ multiplex PCR; TCRdb has only the in-frame clones, and not every one. The repertoire holds approximately 50,000 clones, with about 86% as singletons. Sequencing was done on a sample of peripheral blood. Receptors were obtained from a woman older than 75 with acute or convalescent COVID-19.

The chain employs TRBV13 and TRBJ1-2; 9 bases fit TRBD1. The germline gives CDR1 PRHDT, CDR2 FYEKMQ (reference sequence). V was clipped by 0 bases and J by 7 bases; unmatched bases: 6. There are 15 residues in the CDR3. This CDR3 is CASSLGLTGGSGYTF. The CDR3 region has the DNA TGTGCCAGCAGCTTAGGACTCACAGGGGGCAGTGGCTACACCTTC.

The V call is TRBV19, the J call TRBJ2-4, with TRBD1 as a possible D gene (6 bases). The V end lost 5 bases, the J end lost 2 bases, and 16 bases lay between the germline ends. This CDR3 is 16 amino acids long. Per germline, CDR1 LNHDA and CDR2 SQIVND (reference sequence). CDR3 bases: TGTGCCAGTAGTCGTAGACAGGCAAATTCCAAAAACATTCAGTACTTC. It is translated as CASSRRQANSKNIQYF.

The chain is built from TRBV9 and TRBJ1-4; tentative D call: TRBD1 (6 bases). The CDR3 has 16 amino acids. V was cut by 3 bases and J by 0 bases, with 12 bases left in between. Per germline, CDR1 SGDLS and CDR2 YYNGEE. CDR3 bases: TGTGCCAGCAGCGCCCGGCAGGGGACAACTAATGAAAAACTGTTTTTT. Its protein is CASSARQGTTNEKLFF.

In nucleotides, the CDR3 is TGTGCCAGCTCTCGCAGGGGAATCGATGAAAAACTGTTTTTT. Its protein is CASSRRGIDEKLFF. The rearrangement links TRBV18 to TRBJ1-4; tentatively, D is TRBD1 (6 bases). CDR1 and CDR2 from the germline V gene are KGHSH and LQKENI. Between the trimmed V and J ends, which lost 6 bases and 6 bases, there was a span of 14 bases. CDR3 length: 14 amino acids. Using reference TRBV18 and TRBJ1-4 for the parts outside the CDR3, the full variable domain is NAGVMQNPRHLVRRRGQEARLRCSPMKGHSHVYWYRQLPEEGLKFMVYLQKENIIDESGMPKERFSAEFPKEGPSILRIQQVVRGDSAAYFCASSRRGIDEKLFFGSGTQLSVL.

The DNA of the CDR3 is TGTGCCAGCTCACCACCTTGGGGGACAGGGGATTACTATGGCTACACCTTC. This sequence encodes CASSPPWGTGDYYGYTF. V usage is TRBV18 and J usage is TRBJ1-2; 10 nucleotides match TRBD1. V shed 0 bases and J 3 bases; nucleotides not matched to a gene: 7. The CDR3 contains 17 residues. Germline V CDR1 and CDR2: KGHSH, LQKENI.

The rearrangement links TRBV12-3 or TRBV12-4 to TRBJ1-5; D is ambiguous. The germline V and J ends were trimmed by 1 base and 6 bases, with 7 bases remaining between them. There are 13 residues in the CDR3. CDR3 bases: TGTGCCAGCAGTTTAGTGTGGAGTCAGCCCCAGCATTTT. Translation gives CASSLVWSQPQHF.

The table lists this clone with a count of one. The chain is built from TRBV6-6 and TRBJ1-2; 7 nucleotides align to TRBD1. Germline CDR1 MNHNY, CDR2 SVGAGI (reference sequence). V was clipped by 6 bases and J by 7 bases; unmatched bases: 5. The CDR3 loop spans 12 amino acids. This CDR3 reads CASSGTGVGYTF. Here the CDR3 DNA reads TGTGCCAGCAGCGGAACAGGGGTTGGCTACACCTTC.

The V and J genes are TRBV10-3 and TRBJ2-1, with TRBD2 matching 12 bases. J was trimmed by 5 bases and V by 4 bases; bases with no gene match: 0. The CDR3 has 14 residues. Germline V CDR1 and CDR2: ENHRY, SYGVKD. The CDR3 DNA is TGTGCCATCAGTGGGACTAGCGGGGACAATGAGCAGTTCTTC. Amino acid sequence: CAISGTSGDNEQFF.

The sample holds a few counts of this clone. V gene TRBV5-5 combines with J gene TRBJ1-1; the match to TRBD1 covers 7 bases. The V segment lost 4 bases and the J segment 1 base; nucleotides outside the gene matches: 10. From germline, CDR1 is SGHKS and CDR2 YYEKEE (reference sequence). The CDR3 length is 16 residues. CDR3 in DNA: TGTGCCAGCAGCCGTGACAGGGCGTCCCCGAACACTGAAGCTTTCTTT. It is translated as CASSRDRASPNTEAFF.